A single T cell receptor (beta chain) is shown here with its context. The antigen is undetermined. The germline V gene encodes CDR1 SGHTA and CDR2 FQGNSA. The CDR3 length is 15 residues. J gave up 2 bases and V 5 bases, and 9 bases lay outside the gene matches. This sample stems from a study of T cell responses to AZD1222 COVID-19 vaccine. Only in-frame clones appear in the TCRdb table, and some are missing; sequencing was by immunoSEQ multiplex PCR. The repertoire includes more than 90,000 clones, approximately 86% of them detected once, and about 1.5% sits in the top ten. Regarding the study as a whole: Of the AZD1222 recipients, only 5 or 6 were seropositive at baseline.

The sequencing used peripheral blood, collected on day 0 of AZD1222 vaccination. This clonotype was obtained from an adult in good health. The chain employs TRBV7-2 and TRBJ2-7, with 7 bases identical to TRBD1. CDR3 sequence reads: CASSAQGIPTYEQYF. The CDR3 DNA reads TGTGCCAGCAGCGCACAGGGGATTCCCACCTACGAGCAGTACTTC.